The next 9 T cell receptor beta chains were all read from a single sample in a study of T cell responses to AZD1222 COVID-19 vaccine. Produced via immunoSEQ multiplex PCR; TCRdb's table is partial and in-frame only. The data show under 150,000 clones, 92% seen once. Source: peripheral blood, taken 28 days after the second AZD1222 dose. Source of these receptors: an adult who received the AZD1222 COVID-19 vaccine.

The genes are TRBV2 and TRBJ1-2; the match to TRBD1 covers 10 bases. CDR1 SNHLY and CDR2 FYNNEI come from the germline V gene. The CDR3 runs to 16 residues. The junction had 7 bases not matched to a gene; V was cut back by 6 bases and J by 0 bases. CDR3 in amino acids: CASRRDRGKTNYGYTF. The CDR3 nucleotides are TGTGCCAGCAGGAGGGACAGGGGAAAGACTAACTATGGCTACACCTTC.

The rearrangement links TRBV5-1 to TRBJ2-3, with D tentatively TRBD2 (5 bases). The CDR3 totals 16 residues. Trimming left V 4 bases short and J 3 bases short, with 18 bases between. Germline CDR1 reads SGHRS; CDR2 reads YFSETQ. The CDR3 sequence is CASSPPGNLATDTQYF. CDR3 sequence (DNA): TGCGCCAGCAGCCCACCAGGAAATTTAGCGACAGATACGCAGTATTTT.

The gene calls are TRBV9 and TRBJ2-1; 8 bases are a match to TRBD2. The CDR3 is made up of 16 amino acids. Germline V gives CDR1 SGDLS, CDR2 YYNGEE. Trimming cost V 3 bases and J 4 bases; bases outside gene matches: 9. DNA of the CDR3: TGTGCCAGCAGCGGCGGAGCTAGCGGGCTATACAATGAGCAGTTCTTC. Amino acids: CASSGGASGLYNEQFF.

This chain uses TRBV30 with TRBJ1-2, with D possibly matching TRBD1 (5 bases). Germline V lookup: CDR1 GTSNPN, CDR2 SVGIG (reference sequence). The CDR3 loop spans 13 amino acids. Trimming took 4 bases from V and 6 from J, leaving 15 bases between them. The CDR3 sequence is CAWKGTIRDGYTF. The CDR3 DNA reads TGTGCCTGGAAAGGGACCATCAGGGATGGCTACACCTTC.

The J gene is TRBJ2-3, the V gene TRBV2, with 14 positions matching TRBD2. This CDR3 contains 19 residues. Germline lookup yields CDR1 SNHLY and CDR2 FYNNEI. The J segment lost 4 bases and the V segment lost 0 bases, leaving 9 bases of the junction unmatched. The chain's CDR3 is CASSEALGTSGSIPDTQYF. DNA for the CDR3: TGTGCCAGCAGTGAAGCGCTTGGGACTAGCGGGAGTATCCCAGATACGCAGTATTTT.

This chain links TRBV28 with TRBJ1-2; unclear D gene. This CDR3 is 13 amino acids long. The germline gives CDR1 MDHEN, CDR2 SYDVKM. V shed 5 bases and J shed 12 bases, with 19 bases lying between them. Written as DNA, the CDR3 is TGTGCCAGCAGTCTTGGGCCCTCCGTTACCCACACCTTC. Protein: CASSLGPSVTHTF.

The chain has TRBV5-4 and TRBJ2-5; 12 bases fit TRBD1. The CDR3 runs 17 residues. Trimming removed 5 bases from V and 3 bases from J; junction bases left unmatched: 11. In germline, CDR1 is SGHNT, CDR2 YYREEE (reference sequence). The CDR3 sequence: CASSQSTGQGAEETQYF. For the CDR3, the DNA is TGTGCCAGCAGTCAAAGTACGGGACAGGGGGCCGAAGAGACCCAGTACTTC.

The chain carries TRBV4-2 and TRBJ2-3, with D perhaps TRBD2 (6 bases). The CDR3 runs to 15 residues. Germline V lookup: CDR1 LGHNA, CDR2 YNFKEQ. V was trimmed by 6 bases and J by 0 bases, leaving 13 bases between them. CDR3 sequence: CASSSGPSSTDTQYF. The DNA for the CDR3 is TGTGCCAGCAGTAGCGGACCTTCTAGCACAGATACGCAGTATTTT.

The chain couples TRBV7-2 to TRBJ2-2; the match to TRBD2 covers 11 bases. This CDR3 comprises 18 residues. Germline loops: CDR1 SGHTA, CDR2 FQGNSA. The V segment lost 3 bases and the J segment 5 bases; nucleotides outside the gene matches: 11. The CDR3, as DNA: TGTGCCAGCAGCTTTGAAATGACTAGCGGGATGGGGACCGGGGAGCTGTTTTTT. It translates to CASSFEMTSGMGTGELFF.